The following is a TCR beta chain sequence with its context. Sequence at one end of the junction differs from germline and may be a read error. CDR3 length: 18 residues. Germline assignment: CDR1 SGHRS and CDR2 YFSETQ. Tregs were sorted as CD4+CD25+CD127-/low cells. One entry per CDR3 protein, called by TCRdb with MiXCR from the 5' RACE reads. The table includes 62,000 or so distinct CDR3 sequences, 26% detected once. The clonotype originates from a female donor with breast cancer. The sample was tumor-infiltrating Tregs sorted from the breast tumor. This chain uses TRBV5-1 with TRBJ1-2; D unresolved. The CDR3 here is CTSSFELRAGGTNYGYTF. The CDR3 DNA is TGCACCAGCAGCTTTGAGCTTCGGGCAGGTGGGACTAACTATGGCTACACCTTC.